Listed below are T cell receptor beta chains from one sample, sequenced in a study of T cell repertoires in cytomegalovirus infection. TCRdb reprocessed the reads via MiXCR and lists one record per CDR3 protein. This table holds about 830,000 distinct CDR3 sequences, around a third found once. Antigens of these TCRs are unknown. Sequencing used cultured CD8+ T cells from PBMCs, obtained from culture after CMV antigen stimulation. These receptors were taken from a human donor in good health (CMV status not recorded). Some clones in this sample may be carry-over from other donors' samples. Each CDR3 is given with its conserved first and last residue. Each record gives: V gene, D gene, CDR3 length, clone size, J gene, CDR3 protein, CDR3 DNA. A D gene is named only where the DNA matches it firmly. Size values are once, few and many counts, or a class for expanded clones, and some rows have none.

TRBV12-3/TRBV12-4,TRBD1,15,few,TRBJ1-5,CASSLGDRANQPQHF,TGTGCCAGCAGTTTAGGGGACAGGGCGAATCAGCCCCAGCATTTT
TRBV4-3,NA,15,NA,TRBJ1-1,CASSQYRVGNTEAFF,TGCGCCAGCAGCCAGTACAGGGTTGGGAACACTGAAGCTTTCTTT
TRBV7-2,NA,13,many,TRBJ2-7,CASSLADFQEQYF,TGTGCCAGCAGCTTAGCGGACTTCCAAGAGCAGTACTTC
TRBV27,TRBD2,16,NA,TRBJ2-5,CASSSRLAGDQETQYF,TGTGCCAGCAGTTCGAGACTAGCGGGGGACCAAGAGACCCAGTACTTC
TRBV12-3/TRBV12-4,NA,13,many,TRBJ2-2,CASRGGATGELFF,TGTGCCAGCAGGGGGGGGGCCACCGGGGAGCTGTTTTTT
TRBV5-1,TRBD1,15,NA,TRBJ2-3,CASSLADRAADTQYF,TGCGCCAGCAGCTTGGCGGACAGGGCAGCAGATACGCAGTATTTT
TRBV12-3/TRBV12-4,NA,17,NA,TRBJ2-3,CASSAERGGELTDTQYF,TGTGCCAGCAGCGCCGAAAGGGGCGGGGAGCTCACAGATACGCAGTATTTT
TRBV28,NA,14,few,TRBJ2-3,CASSLRTPWDTQYF,TGTGCCAGCAGTTTAAGGACCCCATGGGATACGCAGTATTTT
TRBV10-3,TRBD2,15,NA,TRBJ2-3,CAISGIAGPTDTQYF,TGTGCCATCAGTGGGATAGCGGGACCCACAGATACGCAGTATTTT
TRBV6-6,TRBD2,14,NA,TRBJ2-5,CASSQLAGLETQYF,TGTGCCAGCAGTCAACTAGCGGGGTTAGAGACCCAGTACTTC
TRBV5-1,NA,15,few,TRBJ2-7,CASTFGWGAFYEQYF,TGCGCCAGCACCTTCGGTTGGGGGGCGTTCTACGAGCAGTACTTC
TRBV20-1,NA,17,NA,TRBJ1-1,CSARDRDGGQLNTEAFF,TGCAGTGCTAGAGATAGAGATGGAGGCCAATTGAACACTGAAGCTTTCTTT
TRBV9,NA,16,NA,TRBJ2-3,CASSVGVEAPLDTQYF,TGTGCCAGCAGCGTAGGAGTGGAGGCCCCGTTGGATACGCAGTATTTT
TRBV6-6,NA,14,many,TRBJ1-5,CASSSDRINQPQHF,TGTGCCAGCAGTTCCGACAGGATCAATCAGCCCCAGCATTTT
TRBV29-1,NA,15,NA,TRBJ1-2,CSVEMEGRGSYGYTF,TGCAGCGTTGAAATGGAGGGGCGCGGTTCTTATGGCTACACCTTC
TRBV7-6,TRBD2,16,NA,TRBJ2-3,CASSPPWSGGPDTQYF,TGTGCCAGCAGCCCCCCGTGGAGCGGGGGGCCGGATACGCAGTATTTT
TRBV19,NA,17,NA,TRBJ2-1,CASRVQGEEWTYNEQFF,TGTGCCAGTAGGGTACAGGGAGAAGAATGGACCTACAATGAGCAGTTCTTC
TRBV14,NA,15,NA,TRBJ2-3,CASSQKGIYPDTQYF,TGTGCCAGCAGCCAAAAGGGAATATATCCAGATACGCAGTATTTT
TRBV2,NA,12,NA,TRBJ1-1,CASSGGAGEAFF,TGTGCCAGCAGTGGGGGGGCGGGTGAAGCTTTCTTT
TRBV4-1,NA,14,NA,TRBJ1-2,CASSQEGSAYGYTF,TGCGCCAGCAGCCAAGAGGGGAGCGCCTATGGCTACACCTTC
TRBV7-9,NA,12,many,TRBJ1-1,CASSTENTEAFF,TGTGCCAGCAGCACTGAAAACACTGAAGCTTTCTTT
TRBV24-1,TRBD1,17,few,TRBJ1-2,CATSDSGGQAFGYGYTF,TGTGCCACCAGTGACTCCGGAGGACAGGCCTTTGGCTATGGCTACACCTTC
TRBV2,TRBD1,16,few,TRBJ1-3,CASSDSGGVVGNTIYF,TGTGCCAGCAGTGATTCAGGGGGCGTCGTCGGAAACACCATATATTTT
TRBV6-8,NA,15,NA,TRBJ2-2,CASSEYARNTGELFF,TGTGCCAGCAGTGAATATGCTAGGAACACCGGGGAGCTGTTTTTT
TRBV10-2,TRBD2,18,few,TRBJ2-4,CASSATSGGPSLGDIQYF,TGCGCCAGCAGTGCAACGAGCGGGGGCCCGTCACTGGGGGACATTCAGTACTTC
TRBV29-1,TRBD1,16,NA,TRBJ2-3,CSVGWGQGADSDTQYF,TGCAGCGTTGGCTGGGGACAGGGGGCTGACTCAGATACGCAGTATTTT
TRBV19,NA,15,NA,TRBJ1-1,CASNPPGDTNTEAFF,TGTGCCAGTAACCCCCCCGGAGACACTAACACTGAAGCTTTCTTT
TRBV7-9,NA,13,NA,TRBJ1-1,CASSPGMWGEAFF,TGTGCCAGCAGCCCCGGGATGTGGGGTGAAGCTTTCTTT
TRBV7-2,NA,14,many,TRBJ1-1,CASSLRRLNTEAFF,TGTGCCAGCAGTTTGCGACGGTTGAACACTGAAGCTTTCTTT
TRBV7-6,NA,14,NA,TRBJ1-2,CASSLGRPHGGYTF,TGTGCCAGCAGCTTAGGCCGGCCCCATGGGGGCTACACCTTC
TRBV9,TRBD2,15,once,TRBJ2-1,CASRATSGGYNEQFF,TGTGCCAGCAGAGCAACTAGCGGGGGCTACAATGAGCAGTTCTTC
TRBV9,NA,15,NA,TRBJ2-7,CASSVGGSSSYEQYF,TGTGCCAGCAGCGTAGGAGGGAGTTCGTCCTACGAGCAGTACTTC
TRBV6-2/TRBV6-3,NA,17,NA,TRBJ2-1,CASSWDLLPRSYNEQFF,TGTGCCAGCAGTTGGGATCTCCTCCCCCGCTCCTACAATGAGCAGTTCTTC
TRBV7-9,NA,15,NA,TRBJ1-2,CASSLGVDRILGYTF,TGTGCCAGCAGCTTAGGAGTAGACAGGATATTGGGCTACACCTTC
TRBV29-1,NA,13,NA,TRBJ1-1,CSAVGLLNTEAFF,TGCAGCGCCGTAGGACTCCTAAACACTGAAGCTTTCTTT
TRBV14,NA,14,once,TRBJ2-3,CASSPGLLKDTQYF,TGTGCCAGCAGCCCGGGACTGCTCAAAGATACGCAGTATTTT
TRBV27,NA,15,NA,TRBJ1-6,CASRQLGGYNSPLHF,TGTGCCAGCAGGCAGTTGGGAGGGTACAATTCACCCCTCCACTTT
TRBV27,NA,13,NA,TRBJ2-5,CASSFRGPETQYF,TGTGCCAGCAGTTTTCGGGGGCCGGAGACCCAGTACTTC
TRBV9,TRBD2,16,few,TRBJ2-1,CASSPVGLAGHNEQFF,TGTGCCAGCAGCCCTGTGGGGCTAGCGGGGCACAATGAGCAGTTCTTC
TRBV5-6,TRBD1,13,NA,TRBJ1-2,CASSDQGARGYTF,TGTGCCAGCAGCGACCAGGGGGCGCGAGGCTACACCTTC
TRBV7-2,NA,15,many,TRBJ2-3,CASSPDYLSTDTQYF,TGTGCCAGCAGCCCGGACTACCTGAGCACAGATACGCAGTATTTT
TRBV7-3,NA,11,once,TRBJ2-3,CVSSSGNTQYF,TGTGTCAGCAGCTCCGGGAATACGCAGTATTTT
TRBV12-5,NA,13,NA,TRBJ1-2,CASGYGANYGYTF,TGTGCTAGTGGCTACGGGGCTAACTATGGCTACACCTTC
TRBV5-1,TRBD2,14,few,TRBJ2-1,CASSRGSPYNEQFF,TGCGCCAGCAGCCGCGGGAGCCCCTACAATGAGCAGTTCTTC
TRBV6-1,TRBD1,16,NA,TRBJ2-3,CASSEGGGFRADTQYF,TGTGCCAGCAGTGAAGGAGGGGGCTTTCGGGCAGATACGCAGTATTTT